This TCR beta chain is from a study of shared clonotypes between healthy human individuals. CDR1 is SGHTA and CDR2 is FQGTGA in the germline V gene. After removal of 5 bases from V and 0 bases from J, the junction contained 3 bases not matched to a gene. The CDR3 loop spans 15 amino acids. Sequenced by immunoSEQ multiplex PCR; TCRdb stores in-frame clones only, minus some. Of approximately 2.3 million clones listed, more than 80% are singletons. This TCR derives from a man aged 18-30 years in good health. Some clones in this sample may be carry-over from other donors' samples. The material sequenced was naive CD4+ T cells from PBMCs. Subset defined: CD45RA+ positively selected. The rearrangement joins TRBV7-3 to TRBJ2-1; 8 nucleotides align to TRBD1. CDR3 sequence: CASSAQGGSYNEQFF. Here the CDR3 DNA reads TGTGCCAGCAGCGCACAGGGGGGCTCCTACAATGAGCAGTTCTTC.